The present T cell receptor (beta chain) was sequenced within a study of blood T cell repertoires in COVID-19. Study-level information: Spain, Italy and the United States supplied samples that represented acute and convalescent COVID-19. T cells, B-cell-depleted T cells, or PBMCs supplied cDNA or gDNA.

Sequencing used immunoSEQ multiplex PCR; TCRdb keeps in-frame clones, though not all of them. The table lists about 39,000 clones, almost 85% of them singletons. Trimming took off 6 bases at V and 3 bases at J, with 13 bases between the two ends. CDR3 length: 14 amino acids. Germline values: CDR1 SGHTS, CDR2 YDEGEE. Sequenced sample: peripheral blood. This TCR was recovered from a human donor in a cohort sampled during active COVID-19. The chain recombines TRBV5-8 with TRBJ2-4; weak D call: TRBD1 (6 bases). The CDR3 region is CASIRGMDKNIQYF. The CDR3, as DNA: TGTGCCAGCATAAGGGGGATGGACAAAAACATTCAGTACTTC.